The 19 T cell receptor beta chains presented below share a single source sample, sequenced in a study of shared clonotypes between healthy human individuals. Naive CD8 cells lacked CD45RO, underwent positive selection for CCR7 and left out terminally differentiated effector memory CD45RA+ cells. The data were produced by immunoSEQ multiplex PCR, yet TCRdb's version contains in-frame clones alone and is incomplete. The table lists about 2 million clones, less than 95% of them singletons. Sample: naive CD8+ T cells sorted from blood. The receptors derive from a young man in good health.

Concerning this clone: The sample contains more than one DNA sequence encoding this CDR3. The V gene is TRBV30, the J gene TRBJ2-3, with D possibly called TRBD1 or TRBD2 (7 bases each). The CDR3 runs to 15 residues. Germline CDR1 reads GTSNPN; CDR2 reads SVGIG (reference sequence). Trimming left V 0 bases short and J 0 bases short, with 10 bases between. The CDR3 is CAWSVQGGSTDTQYF. The CDR3 region has the DNA TGTGCCTGGAGTGTGCAGGGGGGGAGCACAGATACGCAGTATTTT.

The chain employs TRBV4-3 and TRBJ2-7; TRBD2 agrees at 9 bases. CDR3 size: 15 residues. Per germline, CDR1 LGHNA and CDR2 YSLEER. V dropped 1 base and J dropped 4; count of bases not matched to a gene: 5. CDR3: CASSQVFLAGYEQYF. The CDR3 DNA is TGCGCCAGCAGCCAAGTTTTCCTAGCGGGGTACGAGCAGTACTTC.

The chain links TRBV7-2 to TRBJ1-1, with unresolved D. The V and J ends lost 4 bases and 4 bases respectively, with 19 bases between them. Germline values: CDR1 SGHTA, CDR2 FQGNSA. The CDR3 contains 16 residues. The chain's CDR3 is CASSYSVSRSTTEAFF. The DNA of the CDR3 is TGTGCCAGCAGCTATAGTGTCTCGCGTTCGACCACTGAAGCTTTCTTT.

The genes are TRBV10-2 and TRBJ2-3, with no clear D. CDR1 is WSHSY and CDR2 is SAAADI in the germline V gene. This CDR3 comprises 12 residues. Trimming pared 2 bases from V and 8 bases from J, leaving 8 bases between. The CDR3 DNA is TGCGCCAGCAGTGAGGCGGAGCTTACGCAGTATTTT. The encoded protein is CASSEAELTQYF.

The chain joins TRBV7-8 to TRBJ2-2, with D possibly matching TRBD2 (5 bases). V gave up 5 bases and J gave up 6 bases, with 7 bases separating them. The CDR3 totals 12 residues. Germline values: CDR1 SGHVS, CDR2 FQNEAQ. DNA for the CDR3: TGTGCCAGCAGCCCACTAGCCGGGGAGCTGTTTTTT. Its translation is CASSPLAGELFF.

The chain is built from TRBV7-6 and TRBJ2-5; 7 bases map to TRBD1. The CDR3 consists of 14 residues. Germline-derived CDR1 and CDR2 are SGHVS and FNYEAQ. Trimming removed 5 bases from V and 4 bases from J; junction bases left unmatched: 7. The CDR3 nucleotides read TGTGCCAGCAGCCTCCGGGACAGTCGAGAGACCCAGTACTTC. This encodes CASSLRDSRETQYF.

A word on this clone: Additional DNA sequences in this sample encode the identical CDR3. This chain connects TRBV9 to TRBJ1-2, with D possibly being TRBD1 (6 bases). The CDR3 spans 13 residues. Between the trimmed V and J ends, which lost 3 bases and 4 bases, there was a span of 10 bases. From germline, CDR1 is SGDLS and CDR2 YYNGEE. The DNA for the CDR3 is TGTGCCAGCAGCGCCACAGGGAGCTATGGCTACACCTTC. Its translation: CASSATGSYGYTF. Combining the CDR3 with reference TRBV9 and TRBJ1-2 gives the whole variable domain DSGVTQTPKHLITATGQRVTLRCSPRSGDLSVYWYQQSLDQGLQFLIQYYNGEERAKGNILERFSAQQFPDLHSELNLSSLELGDSALYFCASSATGSYGYTFGSGTRLTVV.

V is TRBV6-6 and J is TRBJ2-1, with 9 bases that match TRBD2. The CDR3 has 14 residues. Germline CDR1 is MNHNY and CDR2 is SVGAGI (reference sequence). V was clipped by 7 bases and J by 9 bases; unmatched bases: 10. CDR3 sequence (DNA): TGTGCCAGCATCTCGGGACTAGCCCGACTTGAGCAGTTCTTC. It specifies CASISGLARLEQFF.

The chain couples TRBV13 to TRBJ1-2; TRBD1 matches 7 bases. V lost 4 bases to trimming and J lost 2 bases; unmatched junction nucleotides: 4. CDR3 size: 14 residues. Per germline, CDR1 PRHDT and CDR2 FYEKMQ (reference sequence). CDR3 nucleotide sequence: TGTGCCAGCAGCTCGGACAGGTTAAACTATGGCTACACCTTC. It translates to CASSSDRLNYGYTF. Together with reference TRBV13 and TRBJ1-2, the CDR3 gives the full variable domain: AAGVIQSPRHLIKEKRETATLKCYPIPRHDTVYWYQQGPGQDPQFLISFYEKMQSDKGSIPDRFSAQQFSDYHSELNMSSLELGDSALYFCASSSDRLNYGYTFGSGTRLTVV.

A remark on this clone: Other DNA variants within this sample encode the same CDR3. The V and J genes are TRBV4-1 and TRBJ2-2, with 10 positions matching TRBD1. V was clipped by 5 bases and J by 2 bases; unmatched bases: 5. The length of the CDR3 is 16 residues. The germline gives CDR1 MGHRA, CDR2 YSYEKL. CDR3 DNA: TGCGCCAGCAGCTATCGGACAGGGGGTAACACCGGGGAGCTGTTTTTT. It codes for CASSYRTGGNTGELFF.

V and J are TRBV19 and TRBJ1-5, with TRBD1 matching over 8 bases. Germline CDR1 LNHDA, CDR2 SQIVND (reference sequence). This CDR3 comprises 15 residues. The V and J ends lost 5 bases and 6 bases, in that order; junction bases with no gene match: 9. CDR3 protein: CASSVYQGARQPQHF. CDR3 nucleotides: TGTGCCAGTAGTGTTTATCAGGGGGCGCGTCAGCCCCAGCATTTT.

Here the CDR3 reads CASSLAGTHSYEQYF. DNA of the CDR3: TGCGCCAGCAGCTTGGCAGGGACCCACTCCTACGAGCAGTACTTC. The chain recombines TRBV5-1 with TRBJ2-7; tentatively, D is TRBD1 or TRBD2 (5 bases each). The germline CDR1 and CDR2 sequences are SGHRS and YFSETQ. Trimming removed 0 bases at V and 0 bases at J, with 10 bases between. The CDR3 loop spans 15 amino acids. The whole variable domain, filled in from reference TRBV5-1 and TRBJ2-7, reads KAGVTQTPRYLIKTRGQQVTLSCSPISGHRSVSWYQQTPGQGLQFLFEYFSETQRNKGNFPGRFSGRQFSNSRSEMNVSTLELGDSALYLCASSLAGTHSYEQYFGPGTRLTVT.

The rearrangement joins TRBV9 to TRBJ1-2; 9 positions agree with TRBD1. This CDR3 has 17 amino acids. Germline V gene lookup returns CDR1 SGDLS and CDR2 YYNGEE. Losses at the gene ends were 3 bases for V and 4 bases for J; bases not matched to a gene: 13. In DNA form, the CDR3 reads TGTGCCAGCAGCGCCCGGACAGGGGCCCAGAGTCGCTATGGCTACACCTTC. Residues: CASSARTGAQSRYGYTF.

The chain recombines TRBV27 with TRBJ2-7, with a possible D match to TRBD1 (7 bases). This CDR3 spans 15 amino acids. Trimming left V 6 bases short and J 5 bases short, with 20 bases between. Germline CDR1 is MNHEY and CDR2 is SMNVEV (reference sequence). In DNA form, the CDR3 reads TGTGCCAGCAGCTTCACAGGGGCTAGCGACCACGAGCAGTACTTC. It specifies CASSFTGASDHEQYF.

The genes are TRBV28 and TRBJ1-2; 8 bases line up with TRBD1. V gave up 1 base and J gave up 1 base; unmatched junction bases: 5. This CDR3 contains 16 residues. Germline V gives CDR1 MDHEN, CDR2 SYDVKM. The CDR3 reads CASSLSSGGGNYGYTF. Written as DNA, the CDR3 is TGTGCCAGCAGTTTATCTTCAGGGGGCGGTAACTATGGCTACACCTTC.

The rearrangement joins TRBV9 to TRBJ1-2; 10 bases align to TRBD1. CDR1 and CDR2 (germline): SGDLS, YYNGEE. V was clipped by 3 bases and J by 8 bases; unmatched bases: 7. The CDR3 spans 14 residues. Here the CDR3 reads CASSAGTGEEGYTF. The DNA for the CDR3 is TGTGCCAGCAGCGCCGGGACAGGGGAGGAGGGCTACACCTTC.

This sequence joins TRBV4-3 and TRBJ1-2; D possibly corresponds to TRBD1 (5 bases). CDR1 LGHNA and CDR2 YSLEER come from the germline V gene. CDR3 size: 13 residues. V was pared by 5 bases and J by 2 bases, with 9 bases between. CDR3 DNA sequence: TGCGCCAGCAGCGCGACAGTGAACTATGGCTACACCTTC. Its protein is CASSATVNYGYTF.

The chain uses TRBV6-1 and TRBJ1-2; tentative D call: TRBD1 (5 bases). Deletions cut 1 base from V and 4 bases from J, with 13 bases between. Germline CDR1 and CDR2: MNHNS and SASEGT. This CDR3 has 15 residues. Written as DNA, the CDR3 is TGTGCCAGCAGTGAAGTTAGCAGGACAATCTATGGCTACACCTTC. Its translation: CASSEVSRTIYGYTF.

The V call is TRBV27, the J call TRBJ1-5; no clear D gene. Trimming cost V 4 bases and J 3 bases, with 10 bases left between them. The CDR3 spans 14 residues. Per the germline V gene, CDR1 is MNHEY and CDR2 is SMNVEV (reference sequence). The CDR3 protein is CASSYRQDNQPQHF. The CDR3 bases are TGTGCCAGCAGTTACCGGCAGGACAATCAGCCCCAGCATTTT.